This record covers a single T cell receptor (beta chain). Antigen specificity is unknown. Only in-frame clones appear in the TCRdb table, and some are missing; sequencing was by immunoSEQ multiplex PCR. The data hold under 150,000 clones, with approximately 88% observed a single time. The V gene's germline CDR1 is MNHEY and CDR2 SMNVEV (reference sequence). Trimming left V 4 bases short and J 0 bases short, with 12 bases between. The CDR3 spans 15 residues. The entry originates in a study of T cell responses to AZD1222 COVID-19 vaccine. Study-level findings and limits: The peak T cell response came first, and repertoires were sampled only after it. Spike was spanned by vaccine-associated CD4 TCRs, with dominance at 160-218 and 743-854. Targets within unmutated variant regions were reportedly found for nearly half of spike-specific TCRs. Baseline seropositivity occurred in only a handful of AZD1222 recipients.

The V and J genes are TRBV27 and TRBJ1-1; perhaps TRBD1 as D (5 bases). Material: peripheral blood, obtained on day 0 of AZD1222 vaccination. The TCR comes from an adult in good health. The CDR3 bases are TGTGCCAGCAGTTCTTACGGGACGGTGAACACTGAAGCTTTCTTT. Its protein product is CASSSYGTVNTEAFF.